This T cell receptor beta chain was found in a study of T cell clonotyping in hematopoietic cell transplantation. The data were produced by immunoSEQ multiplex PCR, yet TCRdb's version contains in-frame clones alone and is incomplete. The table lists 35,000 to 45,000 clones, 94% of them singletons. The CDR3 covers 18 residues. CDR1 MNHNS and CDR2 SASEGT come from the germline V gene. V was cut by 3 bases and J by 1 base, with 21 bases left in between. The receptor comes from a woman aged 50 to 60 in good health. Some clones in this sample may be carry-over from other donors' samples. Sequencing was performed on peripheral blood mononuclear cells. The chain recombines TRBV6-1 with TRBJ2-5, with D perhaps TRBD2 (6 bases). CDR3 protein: CASSDRGFTGETQETQYF. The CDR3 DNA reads TGTGCCAGCAGTGACCGAGGATTTACGGGGGAGACCCAAGAGACCCAGTACTTC.